The clone carrying this T cell receptor (beta chain) was observed a handful of times. Its target is unknown. V was trimmed by 0 bases and J by 4 bases, leaving 7 bases between them. Germline V gene data show CDR1 as LGHDT and CDR2 as YNNKEL (reference sequence). The CDR3 has 14 amino acids. This table comes from immunoSEQ multiplex PCR, and its TCRdb copy is limited to in-frame clones, with some not included. Found here are 20,000 or so clones, 55% to 75% of them singletons; the top ten hold 15% to 20%. This sample was taken from a study of CD4 T cells in relation to SARS-CoV-2 and coronaviruses. Study details: ViraFEST: roughly ten-day antigen culture of PBMCs, then TCR beta CDR3 sequencing.

CD4+ T cells from unexposed donors were obtained before the COVID-19 pandemic (2011-2018). Isolation of CD4+ T cells took place after nine to ten days in culture. Cultures held under 2.5 million PBMCs per well with 8.5 to 10 IU/ml IL-2. This clonotype was sampled from a human donor in good health. The sample was CD4+ T cells from PBMCs, cultured in vitro. The rearrangement joins TRBV3-1 (or the pseudogene TRBV3-2) to TRBJ1-5; TRBD1 might be the D (5 bases). CDR3 nucleotide sequence: TGTGCCAGCAGCCAAGATTGGGGGAATCAGCCCCAGCATTTT. It translates to CASSQDWGNQPQHF.